The entry below describes one T cell receptor (beta chain). The sample belongs to a study of blood T cell repertoires in COVID-19. As for the study in general: In each case, the material was cDNA or gDNA derived from T cells, B-cell-depleted T cells, or PBMCs.

As processed by the authors: Cell counts per sample came from amplifying reference gene primers. Profiling relied on immunoSEQ multiplex PCR, and the TCRdb table lists in-frame clones only, not all of them. For V, J and clone size, that table is used; D and trimming come from the DNA. This table holds a few hundred thousand clones, 80% to 90% found once. V was pared by 6 bases and J by 6 bases, with 5 bases of the junction left unmatched. CDR3 size: 13 residues. This receptor was obtained from a woman under 30 who had recovered from COVID-19. The rearrangement links TRBV12-3 or TRBV12-4 to TRBJ1-2, with 9 bases matching TRBD1. Input material: PBMCs or T cells enriched from blood (not recorded which). The CDR3 loop reads CASSWTGDNGYTF. The CDR3 region has the DNA TGTGCCAGCAGCTGGACAGGGGACAATGGCTACACCTTC.